The T cell receptor (beta chain) described here comes from a study of blood T cell repertoires in COVID-19. As for the study in general: Sample material is recorded as cDNA or gDNA derived from T cells, B-cell-depleted T cells, or PBMCs.

V gave up 5 bases and J gave up 3 bases, with 15 bases separating them. The CDR3 totals 15 residues. CDR1 and CDR2 from the germline V gene are SEHNR and FQNEAQ (reference sequence). Sequencing used immunoSEQ multiplex PCR; TCRdb keeps in-frame clones, though not all of them. The sample yields tens of thousands of clones, less than 80% seen once. The rearrangement links TRBV7-9 to TRBJ2-3; the D gene is possibly TRBD2 (6 bases). The TCR originated in a human donor in a cohort sampled during active COVID-19. Sample: peripheral blood. DNA for the CDR3: TGTGCCAGCAGCCCTGGACTAATAAGGACAGATACGCAGTATTTT. Its protein is CASSPGLIRTDTQYF.